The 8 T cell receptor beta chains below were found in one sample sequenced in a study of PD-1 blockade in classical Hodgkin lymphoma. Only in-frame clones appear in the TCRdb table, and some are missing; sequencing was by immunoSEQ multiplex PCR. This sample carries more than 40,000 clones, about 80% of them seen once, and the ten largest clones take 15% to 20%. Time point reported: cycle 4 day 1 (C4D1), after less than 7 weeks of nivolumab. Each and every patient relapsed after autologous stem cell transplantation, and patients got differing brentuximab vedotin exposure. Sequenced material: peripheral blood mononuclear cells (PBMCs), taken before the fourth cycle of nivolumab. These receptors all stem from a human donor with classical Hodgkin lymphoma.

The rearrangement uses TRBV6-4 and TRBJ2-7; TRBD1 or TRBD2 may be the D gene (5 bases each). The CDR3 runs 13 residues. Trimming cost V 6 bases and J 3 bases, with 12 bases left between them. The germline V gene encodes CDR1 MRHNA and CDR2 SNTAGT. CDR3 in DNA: TGTGCCAGCAGCGGACACGGACTCTACGAGCAGTACTTC. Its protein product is CASSGHGLYEQYF.

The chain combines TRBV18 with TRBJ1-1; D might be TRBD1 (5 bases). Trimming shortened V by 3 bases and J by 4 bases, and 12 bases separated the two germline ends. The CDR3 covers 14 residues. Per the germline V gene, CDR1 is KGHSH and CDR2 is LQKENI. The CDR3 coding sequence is TGTGCCAGCTCACCTGAACGGGGGATCACTGAAGCTTTCTTT. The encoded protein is CASSPERGITEAFF. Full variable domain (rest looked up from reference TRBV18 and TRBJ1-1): NAGVMQNPRHLVRRRGQEARLRCSPMKGHSHVYWYRQLPEEGLKFMVYLQKENIIDESGMPKERFSAEFPKEGPSILRIQQVVRGDSAAYFCASSPERGITEAFFGQGTRLTVV.

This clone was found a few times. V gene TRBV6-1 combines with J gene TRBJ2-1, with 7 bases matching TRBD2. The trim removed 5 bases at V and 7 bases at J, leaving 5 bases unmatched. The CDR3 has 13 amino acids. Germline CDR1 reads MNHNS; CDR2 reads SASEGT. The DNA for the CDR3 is TGTGCCAGCAGTCTGATGGGGGGGAATGAGCAGTTCTTC. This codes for CASSLMGGNEQFF.

CDR3 amino acids: CASSLMPSGRGEQFF. CDR3 in DNA: TGTGCCAGCAGCTTAATGCCTAGCGGGAGGGGTGAGCAGTTCTTC. The rearrangement joins TRBV7-3 to TRBJ2-1; 12 nucleotides match TRBD2. The CDR3 spans 15 residues. The germline V gene has CDR1 SGHTA and CDR2 FQGTGA. The trim removed 1 base at V and 9 bases at J, leaving 4 bases unmatched.

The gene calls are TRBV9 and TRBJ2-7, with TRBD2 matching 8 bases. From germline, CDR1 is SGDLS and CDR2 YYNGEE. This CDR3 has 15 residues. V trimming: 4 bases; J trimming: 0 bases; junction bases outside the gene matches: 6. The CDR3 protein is CASSPIAGSSYEQYF. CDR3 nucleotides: TGTGCCAGCAGCCCGATAGCGGGGTCCTCCTACGAGCAGTACTTC.

This CDR3 reads CASSLEAGQSYEQYF. Written as DNA, the CDR3 is TGTGCCAGCAGCTTAGAGGCAGGACAGTCCTACGAGCAGTACTTC. V and J are TRBV7-2 and TRBJ2-7; TRBD1 is a possible D gene (6 bases). The V end lost 1 base, the J end lost 1 base, and 11 bases lay between the germline ends. The CDR3 runs to 15 residues. Germline V gene data show CDR1 as SGHTA and CDR2 as FQGNSA.

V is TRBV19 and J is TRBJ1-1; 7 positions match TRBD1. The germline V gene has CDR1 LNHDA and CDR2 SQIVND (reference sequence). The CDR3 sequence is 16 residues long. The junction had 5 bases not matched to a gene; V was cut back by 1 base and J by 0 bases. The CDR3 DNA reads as TGTGCCAGTAGTATAGGGGACAGCCGCATGAACACTGAAGCTTTCTTT. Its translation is CASSIGDSRMNTEAFF.

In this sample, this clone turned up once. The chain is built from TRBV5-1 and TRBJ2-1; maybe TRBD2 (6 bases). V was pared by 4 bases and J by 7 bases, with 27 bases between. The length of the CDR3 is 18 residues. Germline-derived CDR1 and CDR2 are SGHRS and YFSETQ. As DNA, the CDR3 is TGCGCCAGCAGCCCGGGTACTACGCACGGGGTTGGAGGGAATGAGCAGTTCTTC. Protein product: CASSPGTTHGVGGNEQFF.